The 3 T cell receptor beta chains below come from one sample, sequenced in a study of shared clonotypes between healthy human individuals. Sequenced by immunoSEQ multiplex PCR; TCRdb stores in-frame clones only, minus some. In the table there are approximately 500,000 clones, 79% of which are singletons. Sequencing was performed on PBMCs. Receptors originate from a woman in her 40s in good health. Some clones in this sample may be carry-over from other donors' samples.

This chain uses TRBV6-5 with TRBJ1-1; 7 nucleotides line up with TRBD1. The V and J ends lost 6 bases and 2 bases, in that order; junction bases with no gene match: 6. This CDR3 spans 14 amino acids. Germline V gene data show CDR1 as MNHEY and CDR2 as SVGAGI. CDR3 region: CASSFDRVNTEAFF. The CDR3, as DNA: TGTGCCAGCAGCTTCGACAGGGTAAACACTGAAGCTTTCTTT.

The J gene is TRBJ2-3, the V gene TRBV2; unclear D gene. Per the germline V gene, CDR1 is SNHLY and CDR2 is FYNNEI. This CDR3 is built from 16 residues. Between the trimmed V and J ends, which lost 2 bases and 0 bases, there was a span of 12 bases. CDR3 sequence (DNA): TGTGCCAGCAGTGAAATCGGCAGATCTAGCACAGATACGCAGTATTTT. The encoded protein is CASSEIGRSSTDTQYF.

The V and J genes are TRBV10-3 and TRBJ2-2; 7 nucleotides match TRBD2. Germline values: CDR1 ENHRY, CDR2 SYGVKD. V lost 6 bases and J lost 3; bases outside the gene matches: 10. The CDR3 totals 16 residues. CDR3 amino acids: CAIRALADLDTGELFF. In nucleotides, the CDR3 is TGTGCCATCAGGGCGCTAGCGGATCTCGACACCGGGGAGCTGTTTTTT.